This TCR beta chain derives from a study of blood T cell repertoires in COVID-19. Study at large: Nucleic acid was either cDNA or gDNA, and it came from T cells, B-cell-depleted T cells, or PBMCs.

The protocol was immunoSEQ multiplex PCR, while the TCRdb copy is restricted to in-frame clones and leaves out a portion. This repertoire shows 70,000 to 95,000 clones, over 85% found once; its top ten account for roughly 2.1%. The length of the CDR3 is 16 residues. After removal of 4 bases from V and 6 bases from J, the junction contained 9 bases not matched to a gene. Per germline, CDR1 SEHNR and CDR2 FQNEAQ (reference sequence). The origin of this receptor is a man aged 50-60 years with acute or convalescent COVID-19. The material sequenced was peripheral blood. The chain links TRBV7-9 to TRBJ2-2; 9 bases align to TRBD2. In nucleotides, the CDR3 is TGTGCCAGCAGCTCGCAAGCCGGCGGGAGGGCCGGGGAGCTGTTTTTT. Amino acids: CASSSQAGGRAGELFF.